What follows is one TCR beta chain and its context. Its antigen is currently not known. Base qualities are not recorded, but no much larger clone differs from it by a single base. The CDR3 has 15 amino acids, counting the end cysteine and phenylalanine. Only the CDR3 region is kept as DNA, spanning 45 bases read in frame from base 1. Trimmed from V: 2 bases; trimmed from J: 4 bases; junction bases lacking a gene match: 4. The germline V gene yields MNHNS for CDR1 and SASEGT for CDR2. The data are from a study of blood T cell repertoires in COVID-19 (dated by TCRdb to 2020 to 2021). Regarding the research as a whole: Samples covering the acute and convalescent phases of COVID-19 were provided by collaborators in the United States, Italy and Spain. The material from the prospective study consisted of cDNA or gDNA derived from T cells, B-cell-depleted T cells, or PBMCs. The dataset comprised deeply sampled blood TCRbeta repertoires from subjects exposed to, actively infected with, or recovered from COVID-19. The repertoires were made available in a free public database intended to serve as a resource for research on the immune response to SARS-CoV-2. Samples were obtained from the ongoing ImmuneRACE study (first 160 participants) and from some 1,300 subjects provided by 6 global collaborators. Sample metadata almost always included a de-identified subject ID, COVID-19 status, age in years and sex. Where available, HLA class I and class II types were taken from metadata supplied by the sample provider and were not determined by assay-based typing. Findings and caveats that apply to the study as a whole: The amount of clinical and demographic metadata varied by source and participant and was provided uncurated.

TCRbeta CDR3 regions were amplified from genomic DNA using the immunoSEQ Assay, a bias-controlled multiplex PCR. As for the authors' bioinformatics: Nucleated cell counts per sample were estimated from amplification of reference gene primers within the assay. To quantify the absolute abundance of each unique TCRbeta CDR3 rearrangement, sequence reads were collapsed and filtered. For each sample, productive Simpson clonality was calculated as the square root of Simpson's diversity index over productive rearrangements. TCRdb stores this immuneACCESS table with in-frame sequences only. Part of the clones is absent; in the studies checked, under half of the shortfall reflects unresolved V genes, and no reason is known for the rest. V and J calls and clone size are those listed in that table; D and trimming were worked out from the DNA. Within this sample are some 300,000 clones, with roughly 88% of them counted one time only. The ten largest clones capture approximately 7.2% of the sample.

A second Seattle source provided samples from volunteer blood donors who had recovered from COVID-19. Each collaborating institution followed its own protocols to collect whole blood in K2EDTA tubes. For TCRbeta analysis, collaborators shipped samples as frozen whole blood, isolated PBMCs, or DNA extracted from either of those sample types. The clonotype comes from a woman aged 25 to 39 who had recovered from COVID-19. The sample taken for sequencing was peripheral blood. The sequence joins TRBV6-1 to TRBJ1-5; 8 central bases correspond to TRBD1. The CDR3 region has the sequence CASSEQGAHNQPQHF. The nucleotides are TGTGCCAGCAGTGAACAGGGGGCGCATAATCAGCCCCAGCATTTT.